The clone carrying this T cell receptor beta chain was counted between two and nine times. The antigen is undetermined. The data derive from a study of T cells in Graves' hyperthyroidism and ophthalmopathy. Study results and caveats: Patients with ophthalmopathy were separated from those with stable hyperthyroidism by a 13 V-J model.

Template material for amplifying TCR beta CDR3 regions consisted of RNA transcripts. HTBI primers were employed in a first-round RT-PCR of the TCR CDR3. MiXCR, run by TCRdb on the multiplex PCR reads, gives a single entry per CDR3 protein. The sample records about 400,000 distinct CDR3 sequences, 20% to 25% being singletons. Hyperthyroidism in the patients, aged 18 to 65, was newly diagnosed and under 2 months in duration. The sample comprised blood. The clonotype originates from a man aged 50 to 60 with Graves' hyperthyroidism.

The CDR3 coding sequence is TGTGCCACCAGCAGACCTGAGGGGGGCGAGCAGTACTTC. Protein product: CATSRPEGGEQYF. The rearrangement links TRBV15 to TRBJ2-7; the D gene could be TRBD1 or TRBD2 (6 bases each). The CDR3 is 13 amino acids. The V end lost 2 bases, the J end lost 6 bases, and 11 bases lay between the germline ends. CDR1 is LNHNV, CDR2 YYDKDF, per germline (reference sequence).